This T cell receptor (beta chain) came from a study of CD8+ T cells in alopecia areata. With 0 bases removed from V and 0 bases from J, the gap between germline ends came to 4 bases. Germline V gene data show CDR1 as SGDLS and CDR2 as YYNGEE. This CDR3 is built from 15 residues. RNA was extracted and reverse transcribed into cDNA as the sequencing template. Here immunoSEQ multiplex PCR was the method, and the copy in TCRdb shows in-frame clones only, minus some. The sample has about 150,000 clones; about 90% are singletons. This sequence originates from a human donor with alopecia areata. The sample here was CD8+ T cells sorted from blood, taken at week 0. The chain has TRBV9 and TRBJ2-6, with D hard to call. In nucleotides, the CDR3 is TGTGCCAGCAGCGTAGAGGACTCTGGGGCCAACGTCCTGACTTTC. Translation gives CASSVEDSGANVLTF.